This T cell receptor beta chain was recorded in a study of Graves' ophthalmopathy and Graves' hyperthyroidism. Study-level background: In this cohort's terms, stable hyperthyroidism meant no ophthalmopathy by 18 months of follow-up.

On this clonotype itself: Its specificity is not known.

Enrollment excluded any patients with other autoimmune diseases, uncontrolled infections, pregnancy or lactation. Reliance was placed on clinical symptoms, serum thyroxine, TRAb, thyroid ultrasound and orbital computed tomography for diagnosis. The ends lost 7 bases at V and 6 bases at J; junction bases unmatched: 7. The germline V gene encodes CDR1 MNHEY and CDR2 SVGAGI. The CDR3 loop spans 14 amino acids. Study-level results: Also, most clonotypes expanded in the thyroid above 0.001 frequency appeared in blood.

From RNA, the CDR3 regions of TCR beta chains were amplified and sequenced. A first-round RT-PCR used HTBI primers, followed by a second-round multiplex PCR. TCRdb called the multiplex PCR reads again in MiXCR, with one record for every CDR3 protein. This repertoire shows 580,000 or so distinct CDR3 sequences, just under 40% found once; its top ten account for about 4.2%. The sequenced sample was peripheral blood or thyroid tissue (not recorded which). The clonotype was recovered from an adult man with Graves' hyperthyroidism. This chain uses TRBV6-5 with TRBJ2-7; 12 nucleotides agree with TRBD1. The CDR3 spells CASTRDRGLSEQYF. DNA for the CDR3: TGTGCCAGCACCCGGGACAGGGGGCTGTCCGAGCAGTACTTC.